The present entry profiles one T cell receptor beta chain with its context. As yet, its antigen is unknown. The data were taken from a study of shared clonotypes between healthy human individuals. Study-wide context: There were three CD4 naive, three CD4 memory, two CD8 naive and one CD8 memory plates per donor.

Study-wide findings and caveats: What naive subsets generally showed was a larger estimated richness than memory subsets showed.

Roughly 27,000 T cell genomes, or about 190 ng DNA, went into the sorted-subset replicate PCRs. In the original workflow: Sequence data from immunoSEQ were junction-only and lacked quality scores; consequently, filtering differed. TCRdb's table, derived via immunoSEQ multiplex PCR, lists solely in-frame clones and lacks some. Clonal size and the V and J genes are those of that table, whereas D and trimming came from the DNA. Here the sample spans approximately 740,000 clones, roughly 70% being singletons. The V gene lost 3 bases and the J gene lost 2 bases, with 6 bases spanning the gap. The V gene's germline CDR1 is MGHDK and CDR2 SYGVNS. The CDR3 is made up of 13 amino acids.

The receptor's source is a woman aged 25 to 39 in good health. The specimen was memory CD4+ T cells sorted from blood. Subset: CD45RA-negative fraction. The rearrangement uses TRBV25-1 and TRBJ2-3, with D uncertain. In DNA, the CDR3 is TGTGCCAGCAGTGATTCATACACAGATACGCAGTATTTT. It encodes CASSDSYTDTQYF. Variable domain in full (rest from reference TRBV25-1 and TRBJ2-3): EADIYQTPRYLVIGTGKKITLECSQTMGHDKMYWYQQDPGMELHLIHYSYGVNSTEKGDLSSESTVSRIRTEHFPLTLESARPSHTSQYLCASSDSYTDTQYFGPGTRLTVL.